The clone carrying this T cell receptor (beta chain) was recorded at least ten times. Time point noted: newly diagnosed GD, antithyroid drugs for less than 3 months. The TCR library used RNA extracted from PBMCs. Diagnosis followed American Thyroid Association guidelines for Graves' disease. The data stem from a study of regulatory T cells in long-lasting Graves disease. Combining iRepertoire HTBI primers with Arm-PCR of CDR3 regions, the authors built TCR beta libraries. In TCRdb, the multiplex PCR reads were re-called with MiXCR into one record per CDR3 protein. The sample comprises approximately 540,000 distinct CDR3 sequences, around 12% of which are singletons, and 7.5% to 9% rests with the top ten. The CDR3 is 15 amino acids. Germline V lookup: CDR1 SNHLY, CDR2 FYNNEI. V was pared by 4 bases and J by 3 bases, with 12 bases between. These data also featured in a second study, about T cells in Graves' hyperthyroidism and ophthalmopathy. From that report: Patients aged 18 to 65 had newly diagnosed hyperthyroidism of under 2 months' duration.

Sequenced here: peripheral blood mononuclear cells (PBMCs), sampled at new diagnosis, from a patient treated with antithyroid drugs. The chain uses TRBV2 and TRBJ2-2, with no clear D. The sequence was collected from a woman between 25 and 40 years old with Graves disease. CDR3 nucleotides: TGTGCCAGCAGTGTGGGCGACTGGGACACCGGGGAGCTGTTTTTT. This encodes CASSVGDWDTGELFF.